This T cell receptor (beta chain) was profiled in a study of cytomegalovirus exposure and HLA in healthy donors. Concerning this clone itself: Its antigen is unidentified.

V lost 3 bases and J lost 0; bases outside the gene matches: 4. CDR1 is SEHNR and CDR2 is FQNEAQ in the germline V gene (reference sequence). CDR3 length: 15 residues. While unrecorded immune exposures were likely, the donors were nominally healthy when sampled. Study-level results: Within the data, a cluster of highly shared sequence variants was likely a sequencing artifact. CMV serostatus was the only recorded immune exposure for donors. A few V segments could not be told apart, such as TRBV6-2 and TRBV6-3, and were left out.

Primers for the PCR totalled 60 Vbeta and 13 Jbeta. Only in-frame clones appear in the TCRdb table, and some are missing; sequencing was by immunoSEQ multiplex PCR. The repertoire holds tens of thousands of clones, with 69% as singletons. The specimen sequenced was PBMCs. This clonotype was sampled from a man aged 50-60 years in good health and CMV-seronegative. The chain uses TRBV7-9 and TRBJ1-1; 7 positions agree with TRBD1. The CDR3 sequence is CASSFQGGMNTEAFF. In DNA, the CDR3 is TGTGCCAGCAGCTTCCAGGGGGGTATGAACACTGAAGCTTTCTTT. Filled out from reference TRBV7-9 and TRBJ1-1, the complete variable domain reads DTGVSQNPRHKITKRGQNVTFRCDPISEHNRLYWYRQTLGQGPEFLTYFQNEAQLEKSRLLSDRFSAERPKGSFSTLEIQRTEQGDSAMYLCASSFQGGMNTEAFFGQGTRLTVV.